In this sample, the clone carrying this T cell receptor beta chain turned up a few times. The antigen is unknown. The V and J ends lost 7 bases and 4 bases respectively, with 14 bases between them. Per germline, CDR1 LNHDA and CDR2 SQIVND (reference sequence). This CDR3 region has 14 residues. Data came from immunoSEQ multiplex PCR; TCRdb stores just in-frame clones and leaves some out. Of hundreds of thousands of clones in the sample, more than 75% were seen once. The data belong to a study of cytotoxic CD8 clonotypes in ibrutinib-treated CLL. Study results and caveats: Public clonotypes proved infrequent, and on treatment they shrank or remained steady. Baseline levels of clonality went above those of age-matched healthy donors and moved with circulating CD8+ T-cell counts.

The sequencing here drew on PBMCs, taken after 12 months of ibrutinib treatment. The sequence came from a human donor with chronic lymphocytic leukemia. The V call is TRBV19, the J call TRBJ1-5; tentative D call: TRBD1 (5 bases). The chain's CDR3 is CASKGREGNQPQHF. CDR3 coding DNA: TGTGCCAGTAAGGGCAGGGAGGGGAATCAGCCCCAGCATTTT.